The 30 T cell receptor beta chains given below trace back to one sample, sequenced in a study of blood T cell repertoires in COVID-19. The assay was immunoSEQ multiplex PCR, and TCRdb's table has in-frame clones only and misses some. The sample consists of 180,000 or so clones, approximately 90% of them appearing once. The sample comprised peripheral blood. These receptors were taken from a woman older than 75 in a cohort sampled during active or convalescent COVID-19.

The rearrangement links TRBV11-2 to TRBJ1-1, with TRBD1 identical over 7 bases. The germline V gene encodes CDR1 SGHAT and CDR2 FQNNGV. The junction had 9 bases not matched to a gene; V was cut back by 5 bases and J by 3 bases. The CDR3 totals 15 residues. CDR3 sequence reads: CASSHRTGTDTEAFF. The CDR3 nucleotides are TGTGCCAGCAGCCATAGGACAGGAACGGACACTGAAGCTTTCTTT.

The chain has TRBV28 and TRBJ1-4, with D unresolved. The CDR3 consists of 16 residues. V was trimmed by 6 bases and J by 8 bases, leaving 22 bases between them. Germline V lookup: CDR1 MDHEN, CDR2 SYDVKM. The CDR3 region is CASSPEVGKSTEKLFF. CDR3 DNA sequence: TGTGCCAGCAGCCCGGAGGTGGGGAAATCTACGGAAAAACTGTTTTTT.

This chain connects TRBV29-1 to TRBJ2-1, with 11 bases aligning to TRBD1. V was pared by 7 bases and J by 6 bases, with 8 bases of the junction left unmatched. CDR3 length: 14 amino acids. Per germline, CDR1 SQVTM and CDR2 ANQGSEA. As DNA, the CDR3 is TGCAGCGGGGACAGGGGGATACCCGGCAATGAGCAGTTCTTC. As protein: CSGDRGIPGNEQFF.

This chain uses TRBV19 with TRBJ2-3; 8 nucleotides agree with TRBD2. CDR1 LNHDA and CDR2 SQIVND come from the germline V gene (reference sequence). The junction had 9 bases not matched to a gene; V was cut back by 5 bases and J by 2 bases. The CDR3 consists of 16 residues. CDR3 sequence: CASSPTGGGVTDTQYF. DNA of the CDR3: TGTGCCAGTAGTCCCACGGGAGGGGGGGTCACAGATACGCAGTATTTT.

J is TRBJ2-7 and V is TRBV6-1; 7 bases align to TRBD1. The CDR3 has 15 amino acids. Unmatched junction bases numbered 7, after V lost 2 bases and J lost 3 bases. Germline V gene sequence: CDR1 MNHNS, CDR2 SASEGT. The CDR3 protein is CASSELPDRVYEQYF. The CDR3 DNA reads TGTGCCAGCAGTGAACTCCCCGACAGGGTCTACGAGCAGTACTTC.

This clone has only one observation. This chain joins TRBV4-1 and TRBJ2-5, with TRBD1 as a possible D gene (6 bases). The CDR3 runs 16 residues. Trimming removed 2 bases at V and 2 bases at J, with 15 bases between. The germline V gene has CDR1 MGHRA and CDR2 YSYEKL. CDR3 sequence (DNA): TGCGCCAGCAGCCAATCCGGGACAAGGGGGCAAGAGACCCAGTACTTC. Its translation: CASSQSGTRGQETQYF.

This chain joins TRBV27 and TRBJ2-7; 9 nucleotides match TRBD1. CDR1 MNHEY and CDR2 SMNVEV come from the germline V gene (reference sequence). This CDR3 region has 14 residues. The V gene end was trimmed by 3 bases and the J gene end by 4 bases; junction bases not matched to a gene: 4. CDR3 DNA: TGTGCCAGCAGTTTCCGACAGGGGGGGTACGAGCAGTACTTC. This sequence encodes CASSFRQGGYEQYF.

CDR3 amino acids: CASLAGPYNEQFF. In DNA, the CDR3 is TGTGCCAGCTTAGCGGGACCTTACAATGAGCAGTTCTTC. V gene TRBV19 combines with J gene TRBJ2-1; 8 bases are a match to TRBD2. CDR3 length: 13 residues. Trimming cost V 9 bases and J 4 bases; bases outside gene matches: 5. Per the germline V gene, CDR1 is LNHDA and CDR2 is SQIVND (reference sequence).

The CDR3 DNA reads as TGTGCCAGCAGCTTGGGGGGGCTGAACACTGAAGCTTTCTTT. Encoded protein: CASSLGGLNTEAFF. V and J are TRBV11-3 and TRBJ1-1; TRBD1 might be the D (6 bases). This CDR3 has 14 residues. The germline CDR1 and CDR2 sequences are SGHNT and YENEEA. Trimming stripped 3 bases from V and 0 bases from J, with 8 bases between.

This chain connects TRBV30 to TRBJ1-2; tentative D call: TRBD1 (5 bases). There are 17 residues in the CDR3. Germline CDR1 is GTSNPN and CDR2 is SVGIG (reference sequence). V was cut by 2 bases and J by 1 base, with 20 bases left in between. The CDR3 nucleotides read TGTGCCTGGAGTTTCCGAGGACGGGGGACCAGTAACTATGGCTACACCTTC. Protein sequence: CAWSFRGRGTSNYGYTF.

The V and J genes are TRBV27 and TRBJ2-6; D not resolved. There are 11 residues in the CDR3. CDR1 and CDR2 from the germline V gene are MNHEY and SMNVEV (reference sequence). V lost 6 bases and J 7 bases, leaving 4 bases between the germline ends. This CDR3 reads CASRTANVLTF. CDR3 nucleotide sequence: TGTGCCAGCAGGACAGCCAACGTCCTGACTTTC.

In this sample, this clone turned up once. The chain joins TRBV4-1 to TRBJ1-2, with D perhaps matching TRBD1 (5 bases). V dropped 0 bases and J dropped 4 bases, with 9 bases sitting between them. Per germline, CDR1 MGHRA and CDR2 YSYEKL. This CDR3 region has 14 residues. CDR3 in DNA: TGCGCCAGCAGCCAAGATTTAAGGGGCTATGGCTACACCTTC. Amino acid sequence: CASSQDLRGYGYTF.

This clone came up a few times. The V and J genes are TRBV11-3 and TRBJ2-5; TRBD2 might be the D (5 bases). The V end was cut by 2 bases, the J end by 1 base, with 11 bases between. Germline V gene sequence: CDR1 SGHNT, CDR2 YENEEA. CDR3 length equals 15 residues. CDR3 in amino acids: CASSLRRLAQETQYF. The CDR3 region has the DNA TGTGCCAGCAGCTTACGTAGGCTAGCCCAAGAGACCCAGTACTTC. The whole variable domain, remainder taken from reference TRBV11-3 and TRBJ2-5, is EAGVVQSPRYKIIEKKQPVAFWCNPISGHNTLYWYLQNLGQGPELLIRYENEEAVDDSQLPKDRFSAERLKGVDSTLKIQPAELGDSAVYLCASSLRRLAQETQYFGPGTRLLVL.

This chain joins TRBV4-2 and TRBJ1-3; D is possibly TRBD1 (5 bases). The CDR3 totals 14 residues. Germline values: CDR1 LGHNA, CDR2 YNFKEQ. Trimming took off 4 bases at V and 4 bases at J, with 11 bases between the two ends. In DNA, the CDR3 is TGTGCCAGCAGCCGCCAGGGTTCAGGAAACACCATATATTTT. Protein sequence: CASSRQGSGNTIYF.

The chain employs TRBV9 and TRBJ2-1, with D possibly TRBD2 on 6 matching bases. The CDR3 consists of 15 residues. Between the trimmed V and J ends, which lost 4 bases and 8 bases, there was a span of 19 bases. Germline V gene sequence: CDR1 SGDLS, CDR2 YYNGEE. The CDR3 protein is CASSISTSGVHEQFF. The CDR3 DNA follows: TGTGCCAGCAGCATCAGTACATCGGGGGTCCATGAGCAGTTCTTC.

The chain couples TRBV5-6 to TRBJ1-5; 8 bases line up with TRBD1. There are 12 residues in the CDR3. Germline-derived CDR1 and CDR2 are SGHDT and YYEEEE. Trimming cost V 0 bases and J 15 bases; bases outside gene matches: 5. CDR3 sequence (DNA): TGTGCCAGCAGCTTGGGACAGGGGATAGGGCATTTT. Its translation: CASSLGQGIGHF.

In its sample, this clone was seen once. The chain couples TRBV15 to TRBJ1-4, with 9 bases aligning to TRBD1. This CDR3 has 15 amino acids. Germline assignment: CDR1 LNHNV and CDR2 YYDKDF (reference sequence). The V and J ends lost 0 bases and 8 bases, in that order; junction bases with no gene match: 4. CDR3 coding DNA: TGTGCCACCAGCAGAGAGGGACAGGGATACGAAAAACTGTTTTTT. Translation: CATSREGQGYEKLFF. Drawing the rest from reference TRBV15 and TRBJ1-4, the complete variable domain is DAMVIQNPRYQVTQFGKPVTLSCSQTLNHNVMYWYQQKSSQAPKLLFHYYDKDFNNEADTPDNFQSRRPNTSFCFLDIRSPGLGDTAMYLCATSREGQGYEKLFFGSGTQLSVL.

V and J are TRBV27 and TRBJ1-6, with 9 positions matching TRBD1. This CDR3 is 14 amino acids long. V gave up 1 base and J gave up 10 bases; unmatched junction bases: 2. Germline CDR1 reads MNHEY; CDR2 reads SMNVEV (reference sequence). As DNA, the CDR3 is TGTGCCAGCAGTTTATGGGACAGGGAGTCACCCCTCCACTTT. Its protein product is CASSLWDRESPLHF.

The chain has TRBV5-1 and TRBJ2-1; possible D gene TRBD1, 5 bases. The CDR3 is 16 residues long. Per germline, CDR1 SGHRS and CDR2 YFSETQ. Trimming stripped 2 bases from V and 1 base from J, with 13 bases between. The DNA for the CDR3 is TGCGCCAGCAGCTTTAGACAGAAGAATTCCTACAATGAGCAGTTCTTC. Translation: CASSFRQKNSYNEQFF.

This chain uses TRBV6-5 with TRBJ2-7; TRBD2 matches at 7 bases. Germline V gives CDR1 MNHEY, CDR2 SVGAGI. The CDR3 contains 14 residues. J lost 7 bases, V lost 6 bases, and 12 bases had no gene match. The CDR3 nucleotides are TGTGCCAGCAGCCTGGGGACTATCCGGGAGGAGCAGTACTTC. It specifies CASSLGTIREEQYF.

The gene calls are TRBV28 and TRBJ2-1; 7 positions agree with TRBD1. The CDR3 runs 15 residues. Germline V CDR1 and CDR2: MDHEN, SYDVKM. V dropped 6 bases and J dropped 4; count of bases not matched to a gene: 9. The CDR3 loop reads CASRTQGTAYNEQFF. In nucleotides, the CDR3 is TGTGCCAGCAGAACCCAGGGGACAGCTTACAATGAGCAGTTCTTC.

The chain links TRBV4-1 to TRBJ1-4; D gene uncertain. The CDR3 runs to 16 residues. The germline V and J ends were trimmed by 1 base and 2 bases, with 11 bases remaining between them. Germline V gene data show CDR1 as MGHRA and CDR2 as YSYEKL. CDR3 coding DNA: TGCGCCAGCAGCCAAGGAGGATTAAATACTAATGAAAAACTGTTTTTT. It yields the protein CASSQGGLNTNEKLFF.

The rearrangement links TRBV28 to TRBJ1-2, with a weak D call TRBD1 (5 bases). The V end lost 6 bases, the J end lost 0 bases, and 17 bases lay between the germline ends. The germline V gene has CDR1 MDHEN and CDR2 SYDVKM. This CDR3 is 16 amino acids long. Here the CDR3 reads CASSLSDRPSNYGYTF. CDR3 bases: TGTGCCAGCAGCCTCTCCGACAGACCTTCTAACTATGGCTACACCTTC.

The chain links TRBV18 to TRBJ1-5; tentatively, D is TRBD1 (6 bases). The germline V and J ends were trimmed by 6 bases and 4 bases, with 10 bases remaining between them. CDR3 length: 13 residues. Germline lookup yields CDR1 KGHSH and CDR2 LQKENI. The DNA of the CDR3 is TGTGCCAGCTCGCAGGGGTTAAATCAGCCCCAGCATTTT. It yields the protein CASSQGLNQPQHF.

The rearrangement uses TRBV27 and TRBJ1-2; 9 bases fit TRBD1. Germline assignment: CDR1 MNHEY and CDR2 SMNVEV (reference sequence). V gave up 3 bases and J gave up 7 bases; unmatched junction bases: 9. CDR3 length: 15 residues. CDR3 loop: CASSLNRGPLRGYTF. CDR3 bases: TGTGCCAGCAGTTTGAACAGGGGGCCCCTCCGTGGCTACACCTTC.

V is TRBV3-1 (or the pseudogene TRBV3-2) and J is TRBJ1-2, with D perhaps TRBD1 (6 bases). The germline CDR1 and CDR2 sequences are LGHDT and YNNKEL (reference sequence). Trimming shortened V by 6 bases and J by 5 bases, and 16 bases separated the two germline ends. This CDR3 has 14 residues. Here the CDR3 reads CASRNRVGEYGYTF. CDR3 sequence (DNA): TGTGCCAGCAGAAACAGGGTTGGAGAATATGGCTACACCTTC.

The V and J genes are TRBV6-1 and TRBJ1-1; D is unclear. Per germline, CDR1 MNHNS and CDR2 SASEGT. Trimming shortened V by 2 bases and J by 6 bases, and 10 bases separated the two germline ends. This CDR3 spans 13 amino acids. Written as DNA, the CDR3 is TGTGCCAGCAGTGAACACCTTACGGCTGAAGCTTTCTTT. Translation gives CASSEHLTAEAFF.

The V gene is TRBV24-1, the J gene TRBJ2-5, with D perhaps TRBD2 (6 bases). This CDR3 has 13 residues. Trimming removed 5 bases at V and 7 bases at J, with 13 bases between. Germline V gene data show CDR1 as KGHDR and CDR2 as SFDVKD. In DNA form, the CDR3 reads TGTGCCACCAGTGTAGGGGCGGGATGGACCCAGTACTTC. Translating gives CATSVGAGWTQYF.

The chain combines TRBV7-2 with TRBJ2-1; 8 nucleotides match TRBD2. CDR1 SGHTA and CDR2 FQGNSA come from the germline V gene. There are 15 residues in the CDR3. Germline trimming cut 1 base from V and 8 bases from J; bases unmatched to any gene: 7. The CDR3 protein is CASSLDVAGWDEQFF. CDR3 coding DNA: TGTGCCAGCAGCTTAGATGTAGCGGGGTGGGATGAGCAGTTCTTC. The full variable domain, with the rest looked up from reference TRBV7-2 and TRBJ2-1, is GAGVSQSPSNKVTEKGKDVELRCDPISGHTALYWYRQSLGQGLEFLIYFQGNSAPDKSGLPSDRFSAERTGGSVSTLTIQRTQQEDSAVYLCASSLDVAGWDEQFFGPGTRLTVL.

This chain connects TRBV5-6 to TRBJ2-3; tentative D call: TRBD2 (5 bases). Trimming shortened V by 0 bases and J by 2 bases, and 7 bases separated the two germline ends. The CDR3 extends over 14 amino acids. Germline assignment: CDR1 SGHDT and CDR2 YYEEEE. CDR3 in amino acids: CASSLGGFTDTQYF. The CDR3 coding sequence is TGTGCCAGCAGCTTGGGCGGGTTCACAGATACGCAGTATTTT.